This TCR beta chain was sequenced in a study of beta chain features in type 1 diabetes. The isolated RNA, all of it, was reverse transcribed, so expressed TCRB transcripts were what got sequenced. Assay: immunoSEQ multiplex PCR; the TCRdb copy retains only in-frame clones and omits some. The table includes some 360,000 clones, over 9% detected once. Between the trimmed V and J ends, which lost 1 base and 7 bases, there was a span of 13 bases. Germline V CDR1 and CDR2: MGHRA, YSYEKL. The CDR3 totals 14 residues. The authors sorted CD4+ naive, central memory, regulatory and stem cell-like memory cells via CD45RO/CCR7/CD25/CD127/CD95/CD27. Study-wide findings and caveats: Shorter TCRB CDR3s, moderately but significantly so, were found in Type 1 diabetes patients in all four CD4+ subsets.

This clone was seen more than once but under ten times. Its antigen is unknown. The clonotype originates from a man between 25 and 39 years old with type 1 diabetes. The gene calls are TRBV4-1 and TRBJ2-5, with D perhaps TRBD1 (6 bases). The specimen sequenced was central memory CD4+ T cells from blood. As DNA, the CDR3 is TGCGCCAGCAGCCAAGGGCTACAGGGCCGGACCCAGTACTTC. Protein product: CASSQGLQGRTQYF.